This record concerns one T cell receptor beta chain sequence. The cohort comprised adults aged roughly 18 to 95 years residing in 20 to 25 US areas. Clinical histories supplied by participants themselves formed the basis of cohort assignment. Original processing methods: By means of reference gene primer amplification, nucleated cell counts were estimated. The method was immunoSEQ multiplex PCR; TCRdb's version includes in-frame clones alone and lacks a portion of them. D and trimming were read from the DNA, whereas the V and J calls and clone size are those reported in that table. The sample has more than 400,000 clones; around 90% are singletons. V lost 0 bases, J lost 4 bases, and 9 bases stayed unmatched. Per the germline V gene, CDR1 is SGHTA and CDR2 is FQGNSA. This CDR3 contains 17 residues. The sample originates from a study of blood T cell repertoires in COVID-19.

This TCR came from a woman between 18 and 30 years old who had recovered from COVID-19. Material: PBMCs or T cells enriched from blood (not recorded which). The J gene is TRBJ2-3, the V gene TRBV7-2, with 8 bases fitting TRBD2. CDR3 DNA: TGTGCCAGCAGCTTAGCGCCCCGGGGGGGCGGGCCAGATACGCAGTATTTT. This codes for CASSLAPRGGGPDTQYF.